The T cell receptor beta chain under discussion was sequenced for a study of blood T cell repertoires in COVID-19. The method was immunoSEQ multiplex PCR; TCRdb's version includes in-frame clones alone and lacks a portion of them. The profile shows 150,000 to 200,000 clones, about 89% of them singletons. This clone was observed once. CDR1 and CDR2 (germline): SGHRS, YFSETQ. The CDR3 totals 15 residues. The ends were cut back, 4 bases at V and 3 bases at J, with 15 bases in the middle. This chain joins TRBV5-1 and TRBJ2-3, with D possibly being TRBD2 (5 bases). This clonotype was obtained from a man aged 35 to 55 with acute or convalescent COVID-19. What was sequenced was peripheral blood. The CDR3 spells CASSPAPGSTDTQYF. Written as DNA, the CDR3 is TGCGCCAGCAGCCCGGCTCCTGGGAGTACAGATACGCAGTATTTT.